The TCR beta chain described here comes from a study of blood T cell repertoires in COVID-19. Overall study: The study drew acute and convalescent COVID-19 samples from the United States, Italy and Spain. PBMCs, B-cell-depleted T cells, or T cells provided the cDNA or gDNA that made up the material.

Methods used by the authors: For nucleated cells, counts were estimated from reference gene primer amplification. TCRdb's copy holds only in-frame clones and misses some; the assay was immunoSEQ multiplex PCR. D and trimming come from the DNA, and the V and J calls and clone size come from that table. The table lists roughly 140,000 clones, approximately 80% of them singletons. Sequencing used peripheral blood. The TCR comes from a man in his 70s who had recovered from COVID-19.

The CDR3 loop is CASSIGTSGNYEQYF. The CDR3 DNA reads TGTGCCAGCAGCATCGGGACTAGCGGAAACTACGAGCAGTACTTC. The V call is TRBV7-8, the J call TRBJ2-7; 11 positions match TRBD2. Per germline, CDR1 SGHVS and CDR2 FQNEAQ. The J segment lost 3 bases and the V segment lost 5 bases, leaving 6 bases of the junction unmatched. This CDR3 has 15 residues.